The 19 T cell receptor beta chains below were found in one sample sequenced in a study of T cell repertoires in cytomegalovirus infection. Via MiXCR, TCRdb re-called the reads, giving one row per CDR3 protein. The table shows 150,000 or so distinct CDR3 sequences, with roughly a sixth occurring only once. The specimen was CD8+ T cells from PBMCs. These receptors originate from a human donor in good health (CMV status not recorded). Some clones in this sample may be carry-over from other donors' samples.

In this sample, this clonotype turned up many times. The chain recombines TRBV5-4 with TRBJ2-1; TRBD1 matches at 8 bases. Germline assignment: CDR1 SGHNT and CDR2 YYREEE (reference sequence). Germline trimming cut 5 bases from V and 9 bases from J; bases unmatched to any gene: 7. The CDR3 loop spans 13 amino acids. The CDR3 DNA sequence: TGTGCCAGCAGACGCGAACAGGGGGGTGAGCAGTTCTTC. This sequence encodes CASRREQGGEQFF.

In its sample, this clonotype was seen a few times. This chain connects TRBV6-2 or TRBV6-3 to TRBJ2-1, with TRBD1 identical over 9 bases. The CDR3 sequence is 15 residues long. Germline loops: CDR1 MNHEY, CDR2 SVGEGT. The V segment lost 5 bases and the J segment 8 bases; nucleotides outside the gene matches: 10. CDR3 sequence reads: CASSPRDRVLDEQFF. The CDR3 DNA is TGTGCCAGCAGTCCCCGGGACAGGGTGCTCGATGAGCAGTTCTTC.

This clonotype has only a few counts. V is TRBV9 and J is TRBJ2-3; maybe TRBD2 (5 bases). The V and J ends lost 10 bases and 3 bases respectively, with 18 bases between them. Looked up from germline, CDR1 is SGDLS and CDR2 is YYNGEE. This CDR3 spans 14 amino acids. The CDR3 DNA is TGTGCCTCCAAGCGGTCAGGAGCGACAGATACGCAGTATTTT. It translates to CASKRSGATDTQYF.

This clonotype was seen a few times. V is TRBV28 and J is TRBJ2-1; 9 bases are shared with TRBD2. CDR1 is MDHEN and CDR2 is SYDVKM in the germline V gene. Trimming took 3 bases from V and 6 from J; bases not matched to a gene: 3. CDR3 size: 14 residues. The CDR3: CASSFASGTNEQFF. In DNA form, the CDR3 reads TGTGCCAGCAGTTTTGCTAGCGGGACCAATGAGCAGTTCTTC.

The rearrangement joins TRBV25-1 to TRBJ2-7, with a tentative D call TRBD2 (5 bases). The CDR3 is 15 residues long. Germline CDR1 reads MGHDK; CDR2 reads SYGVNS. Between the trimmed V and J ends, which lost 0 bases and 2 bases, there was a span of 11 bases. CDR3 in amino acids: CASSEYSRGAYEQYF. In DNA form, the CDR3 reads TGTGCCAGCAGTGAATATTCCCGGGGAGCCTACGAGCAGTACTTC.

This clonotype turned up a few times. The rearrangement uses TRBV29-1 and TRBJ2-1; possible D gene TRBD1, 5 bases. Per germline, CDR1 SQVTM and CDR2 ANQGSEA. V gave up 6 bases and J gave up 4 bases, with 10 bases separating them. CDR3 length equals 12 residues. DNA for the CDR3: TGCAGCGTGAACAGGAATTACAATGAGCAGTTCTTC. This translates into CSVNRNYNEQFF.

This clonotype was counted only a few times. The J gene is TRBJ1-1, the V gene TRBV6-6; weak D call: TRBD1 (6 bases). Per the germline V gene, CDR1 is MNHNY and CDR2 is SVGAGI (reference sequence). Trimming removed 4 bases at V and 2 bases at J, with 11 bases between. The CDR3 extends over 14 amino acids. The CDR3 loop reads CASSLQGFNTEAFF. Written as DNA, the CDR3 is TGTGCCAGCAGTTTACAGGGTTTCAACACTGAAGCTTTCTTT.

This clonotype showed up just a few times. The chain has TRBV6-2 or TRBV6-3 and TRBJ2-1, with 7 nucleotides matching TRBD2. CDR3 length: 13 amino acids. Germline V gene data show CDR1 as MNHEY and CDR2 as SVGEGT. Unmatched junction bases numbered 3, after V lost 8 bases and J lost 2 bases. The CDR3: CASGREPYNEQFF. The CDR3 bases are TGTGCCAGCGGGCGGGAGCCCTACAATGAGCAGTTCTTC.

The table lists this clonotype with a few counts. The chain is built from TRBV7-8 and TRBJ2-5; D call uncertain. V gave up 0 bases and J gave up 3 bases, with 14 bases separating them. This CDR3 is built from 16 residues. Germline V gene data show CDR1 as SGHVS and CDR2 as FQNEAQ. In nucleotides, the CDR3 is TGTGCCAGCAGCTTAGCGATCTTACCCTCTGAAGAGACCCAGTACTTC. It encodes CASSLAILPSEETQYF.

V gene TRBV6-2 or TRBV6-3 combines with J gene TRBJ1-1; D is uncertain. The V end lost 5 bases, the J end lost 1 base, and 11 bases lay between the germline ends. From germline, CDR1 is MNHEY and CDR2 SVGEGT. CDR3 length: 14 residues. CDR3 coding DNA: TGTGCCAGCAGTGACATCCGCGAGAACACTGAAGCTTTCTTT. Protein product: CASSDIRENTEAFF.

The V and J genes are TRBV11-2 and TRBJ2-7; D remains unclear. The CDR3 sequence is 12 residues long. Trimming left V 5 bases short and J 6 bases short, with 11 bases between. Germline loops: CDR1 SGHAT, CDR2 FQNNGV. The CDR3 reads CASSLDTLEQYF. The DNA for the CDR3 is TGTGCCAGCAGCCTCGACACCCTCGAGCAGTACTTC. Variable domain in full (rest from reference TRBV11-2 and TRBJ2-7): EAGVAQSPRYKIIEKRQSVAFWCNPISGHATLYWYQQILGQGPKLLIQFQNNGVVDDSQLPKDRFSAERLKGVDSTLKIQPAKLEDSAVYLCASSLDTLEQYFGPGTRLTVT.

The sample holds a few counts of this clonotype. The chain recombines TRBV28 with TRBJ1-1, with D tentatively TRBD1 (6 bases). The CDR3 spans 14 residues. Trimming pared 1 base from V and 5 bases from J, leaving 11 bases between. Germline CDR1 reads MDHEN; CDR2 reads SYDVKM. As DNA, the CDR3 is TGTGCCAGCAGTTTATTGCAGGGGAGGACTGAAGCTTTCTTT. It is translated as CASSLLQGRTEAFF.

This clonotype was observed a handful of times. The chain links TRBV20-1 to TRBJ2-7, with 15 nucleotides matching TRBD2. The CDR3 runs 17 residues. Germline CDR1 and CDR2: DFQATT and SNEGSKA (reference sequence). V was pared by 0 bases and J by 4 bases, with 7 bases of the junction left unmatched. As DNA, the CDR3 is TGCAGTGCTAGAGATCCGAGGACTAGCGGGAGGGTATACGAGCAGTACTTC. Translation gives CSARDPRTSGRVYEQYF.

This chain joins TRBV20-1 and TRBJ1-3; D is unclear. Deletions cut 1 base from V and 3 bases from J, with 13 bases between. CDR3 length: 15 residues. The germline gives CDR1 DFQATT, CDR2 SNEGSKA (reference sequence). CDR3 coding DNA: TGCAGTGCTAGAGGGACGAAACGGGGTGGAAACACCATATATTTT. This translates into CSARGTKRGGNTIYF.

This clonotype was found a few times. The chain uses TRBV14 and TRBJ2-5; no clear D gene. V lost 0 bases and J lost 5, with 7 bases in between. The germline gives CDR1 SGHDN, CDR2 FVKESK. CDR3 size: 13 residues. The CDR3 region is CASSQEIQETQYF. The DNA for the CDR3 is TGTGCCAGCAGCCAAGAAATACAGGAGACCCAGTACTTC.

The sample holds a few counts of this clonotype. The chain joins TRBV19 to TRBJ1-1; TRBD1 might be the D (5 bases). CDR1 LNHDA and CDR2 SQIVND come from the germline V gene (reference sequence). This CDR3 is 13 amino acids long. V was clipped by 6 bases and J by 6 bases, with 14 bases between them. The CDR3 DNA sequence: TGTGCCAGTAGCGCGGGGCTCGGGCCTGAAGCTTTCTTT. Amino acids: CASSAGLGPEAFF.

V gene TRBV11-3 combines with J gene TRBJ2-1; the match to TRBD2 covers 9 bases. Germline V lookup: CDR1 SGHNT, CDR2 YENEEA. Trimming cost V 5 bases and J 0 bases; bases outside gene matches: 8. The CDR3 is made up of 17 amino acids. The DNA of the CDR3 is TGTGCCAGCAGCCCCCGCAGCGGGGGGAGCTCCTACAATGAGCAGTTCTTC. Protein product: CASSPRSGGSSYNEQFF.

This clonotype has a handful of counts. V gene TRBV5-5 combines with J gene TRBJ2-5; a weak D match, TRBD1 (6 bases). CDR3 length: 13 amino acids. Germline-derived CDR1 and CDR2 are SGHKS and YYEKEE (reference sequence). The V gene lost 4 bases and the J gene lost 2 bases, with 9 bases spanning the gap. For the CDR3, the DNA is TGTGCCAGCAGCGTAGGGGGTCAAGAGACCCAGTACTTC. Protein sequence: CASSVGGQETQYF.

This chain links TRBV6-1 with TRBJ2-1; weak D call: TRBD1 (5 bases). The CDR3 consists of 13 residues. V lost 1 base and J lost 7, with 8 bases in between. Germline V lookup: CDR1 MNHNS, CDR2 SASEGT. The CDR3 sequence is CASSEGQTNEQFF. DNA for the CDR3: TGTGCCAGCAGTGAAGGACAGACGAATGAGCAGTTCTTC.